This TCR beta chain was profiled in a study of shared clonotypes between healthy human individuals. As regards this clone: Its specificity is not known.

General study points: Rarefaction gave evidence that sorted-subset sequencing remained incomplete despite large depth. The sharing of about 5% of naive CD4 clonotypes was seen across a handful of donors. Estimated richness was generally greater in naive than memory subsets. Only blood was sampled; tissue repertoires likely differ.

The V gene's germline CDR1 is WSHSY and CDR2 SAAADI. The CDR3 is 15 amino acids. V trimming: 6 bases; J trimming: 3 bases; junction bases outside the gene matches: 10. Assay: immunoSEQ multiplex PCR; the TCRdb copy retains only in-frame clones and omits some. The table lists under 2,500,000 clones, roughly 95% of them singletons. This clonotype was sampled from a man between 18 and 29 years old in good health. The rearrangement links TRBV10-2 to TRBJ1-1, with TRBD1 identical over 7 bases. Input material: naive CD4+ T cells sorted from blood. Subset: CD45RA+ positively selected. The CDR3 nucleotides are TGCGCCAGCAGCCCCGCGGACAGGCTCGACACTGAAGCTTTCTTT. Translation gives CASSPADRLDTEAFF.